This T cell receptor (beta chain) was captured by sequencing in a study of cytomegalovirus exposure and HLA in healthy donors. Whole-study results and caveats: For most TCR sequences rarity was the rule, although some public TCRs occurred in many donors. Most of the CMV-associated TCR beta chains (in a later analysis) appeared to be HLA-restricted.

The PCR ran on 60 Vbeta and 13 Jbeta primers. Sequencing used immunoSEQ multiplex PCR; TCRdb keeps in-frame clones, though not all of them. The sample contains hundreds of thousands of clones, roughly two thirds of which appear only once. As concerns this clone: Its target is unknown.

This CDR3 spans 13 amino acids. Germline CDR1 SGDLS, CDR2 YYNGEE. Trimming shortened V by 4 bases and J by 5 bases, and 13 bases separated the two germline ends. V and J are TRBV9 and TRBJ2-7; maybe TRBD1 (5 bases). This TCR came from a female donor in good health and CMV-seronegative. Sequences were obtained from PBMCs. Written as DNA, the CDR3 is TGTGCCAGCAGCCCCCCGACAGAAAACGAGCAGTACTTC. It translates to CASSPPTENEQYF.